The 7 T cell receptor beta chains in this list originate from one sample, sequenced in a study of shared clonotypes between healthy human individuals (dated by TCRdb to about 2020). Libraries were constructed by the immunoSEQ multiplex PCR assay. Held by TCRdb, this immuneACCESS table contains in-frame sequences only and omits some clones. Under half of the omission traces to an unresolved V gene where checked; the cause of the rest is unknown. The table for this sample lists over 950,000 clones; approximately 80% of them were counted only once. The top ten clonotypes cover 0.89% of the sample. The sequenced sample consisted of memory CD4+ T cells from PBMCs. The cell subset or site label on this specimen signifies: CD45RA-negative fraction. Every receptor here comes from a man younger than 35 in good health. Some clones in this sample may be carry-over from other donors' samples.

The CDR3 loop reads CSVDWGGTDTQYF. CDR3 bases: TGCAGCGTTGATTGGGGAGGCACAGATACGCAGTATTTT. The V and J genes are TRBV29-1 and TRBJ2-3, with D perhaps matching TRBD2 (5 bases). The CDR3 runs 13 residues. The germline V and J ends were trimmed by 3 bases and 1 base, with 8 bases remaining between them. Germline V gives CDR1 SQVTM, CDR2 ANQGSEA.

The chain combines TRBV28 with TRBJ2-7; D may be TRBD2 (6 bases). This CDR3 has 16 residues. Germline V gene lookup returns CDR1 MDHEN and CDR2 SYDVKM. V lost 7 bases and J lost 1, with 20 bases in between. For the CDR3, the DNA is TGTGCCAGCAATTGGAAGTTGCGGGATCAGTCCTACGAGCAGTACTTC. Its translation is CASNWKLRDQSYEQYF.

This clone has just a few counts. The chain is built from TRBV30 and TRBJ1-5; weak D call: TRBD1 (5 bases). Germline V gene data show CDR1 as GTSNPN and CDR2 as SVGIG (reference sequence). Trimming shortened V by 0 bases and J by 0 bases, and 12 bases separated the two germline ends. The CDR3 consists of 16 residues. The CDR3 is CAWSVVGHSSNQPQHF. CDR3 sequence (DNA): TGTGCCTGGAGTGTAGTCGGACATAGTAGCAATCAGCCCCAGCATTTT.

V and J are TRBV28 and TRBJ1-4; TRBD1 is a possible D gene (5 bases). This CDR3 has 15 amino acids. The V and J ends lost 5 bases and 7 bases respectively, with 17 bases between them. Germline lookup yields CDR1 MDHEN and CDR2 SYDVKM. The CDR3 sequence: CASSGLGLWGEKLFF. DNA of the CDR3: TGTGCCAGCAGTGGCCTGGGACTTTGGGGTGAAAAACTGTTTTTT.

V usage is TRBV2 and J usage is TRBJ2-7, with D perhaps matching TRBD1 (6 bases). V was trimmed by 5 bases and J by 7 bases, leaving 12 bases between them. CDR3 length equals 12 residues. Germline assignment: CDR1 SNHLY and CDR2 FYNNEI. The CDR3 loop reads CASSRAGDEQYF. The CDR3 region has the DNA TGTGCCAGCAGTAGGGCAGGGGATGAGCAGTACTTC.

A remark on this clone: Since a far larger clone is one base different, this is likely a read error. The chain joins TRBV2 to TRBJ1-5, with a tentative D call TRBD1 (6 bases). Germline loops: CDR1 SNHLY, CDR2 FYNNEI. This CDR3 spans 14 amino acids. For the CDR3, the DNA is TGTGCCTGCAGTGAATTGGACAGCGATCAGCCCCAGCATTTT. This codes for CACSELDSDQPQHF.

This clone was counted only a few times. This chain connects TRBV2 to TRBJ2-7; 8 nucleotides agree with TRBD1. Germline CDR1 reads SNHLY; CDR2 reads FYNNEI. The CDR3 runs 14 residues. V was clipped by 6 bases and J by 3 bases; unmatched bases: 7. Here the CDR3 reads CASSRDRSYYEQYF. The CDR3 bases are TGTGCCAGCAGCCGGGACAGGAGCTACTACGAGCAGTACTTC.